This T cell receptor (beta chain) was profiled in a study of blood T cell repertoires in COVID-19 (dated by TCRdb to the early 2020s). About the investigation overall: The collaborator samples originated in the United States, Italy and Spain and spanned the acute and convalescent phases of COVID-19. The prospective study material was composed of cDNA or gDNA derived from T cells, B-cell-depleted T cells, or PBMCs. Deeply sampled blood TCRbeta repertoires from subjects exposed to, actively infected with, or recovered from COVID-19 were included in the dataset. A freely available public database, intended as a resource for researchers studying the immune response to SARS-CoV-2, is where the repertoires were released. The samples were drawn from two sources: the first 160 participants of the ongoing ImmuneRACE study, and some 1,300 subjects contributed by 6 global collaborators. Nearly every sample came with metadata listing a de-identified subject ID, COVID-19 status, age in years and sex. Where HLA class I and class II types were available, the types were taken from metadata supplied by the sample provider, not from assay-based typing. General conclusions and limits of the study: Clinical and demographic metadata were provided uncurated, with the amount varying by source and participant.

The germline V gene sets CDR1 to SNHLY and CDR2 to FYNNEI. V is cut by 8 bases and J by 3 bases, and the space between the germline ends is 7 bases. The CDR3 runs 11 amino acids, cysteine and phenylalanine included. This entry keeps only the CDR3 DNA: 33 bases, framed from base 1. One collaborating source in Seattle enrolled patients during active infection and followed them longitudinally through the course of disease. The collaborating institutions used their own protocols to collect whole blood in K2EDTA tubes. For TCRbeta analysis, collaborator samples were shipped as frozen whole blood, as isolated PBMCs, or as DNA extracted from either sample type. For this clone: The specificity of this receptor is unknown. No much larger clonotype is one base removed from it; base qualities were not supplied.

The immunoSEQ Assay, a bias-controlled multiplex PCR, was used to amplify TCRbeta CDR3 regions from genomic DNA. The published analysis was carried out like this. Nucleated cell counts per sample were estimated from amplification of reference gene primers within the assay. To quantify the absolute abundance of each unique TCRbeta CDR3 rearrangement, sequence reads were collapsed and filtered. For each sample, productive Simpson clonality was calculated by taking the square root of Simpson's diversity index across productive rearrangements. TCRdb retrieved this table from immuneACCESS and kept in-frame rearrangements only. Not all clones are present; in checked studies, unresolved V genes account for under half, and no reason is known for the remainder. From that table come the V and J calls and clone size; the DNA was used to work out D and trimming. This sample is represented by 200,000 or so clones; approximately 81% of them were singletons. 15% to 20% of the sample lies in the top ten.

The clonotype was recovered from a person in their 70s with COVID-19, enrolled during active disease. The chain links TRBV2 with TRBJ1-1; the best D guess is TRBD1, with 6 bases matching. Sequencing used peripheral blood. The DNA reads TGTGCCAGCGAGGGGGACACTGAAGCTTTCTTT. This gives the protein CASEGDTEAFF.